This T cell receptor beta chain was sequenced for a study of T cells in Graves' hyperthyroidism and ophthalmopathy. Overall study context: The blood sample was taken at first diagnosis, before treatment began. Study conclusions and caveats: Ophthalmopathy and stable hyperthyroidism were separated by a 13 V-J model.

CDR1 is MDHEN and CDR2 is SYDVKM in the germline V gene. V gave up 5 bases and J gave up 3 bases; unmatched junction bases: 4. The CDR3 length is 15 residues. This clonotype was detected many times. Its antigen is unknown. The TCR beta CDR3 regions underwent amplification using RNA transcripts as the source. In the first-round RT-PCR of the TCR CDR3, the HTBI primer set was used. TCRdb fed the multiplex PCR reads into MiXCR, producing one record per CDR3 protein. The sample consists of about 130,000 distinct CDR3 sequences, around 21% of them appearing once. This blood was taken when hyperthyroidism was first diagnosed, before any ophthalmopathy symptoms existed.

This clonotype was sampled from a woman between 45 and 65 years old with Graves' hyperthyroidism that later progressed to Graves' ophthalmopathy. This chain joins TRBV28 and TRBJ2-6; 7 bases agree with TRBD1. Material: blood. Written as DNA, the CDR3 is TGTGCCAGCAGTCGAACAGGGGTTGGGGCCAACGTCCTGACTTTC. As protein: CASSRTGVGANVLTF.